The clone carrying this T cell receptor beta chain was observed a handful of times. Antigen specificity is unknown. TCRdb reprocessed the 5' RACE reads with MiXCR, giving one entry per CDR3 protein. The sample yields about 220,000 distinct CDR3 sequences, 7% to 8% seen once. The data were obtained in a study of CD8 T cells in ankylosing spondylitis. Study findings and constraints: A motif in TCR beta, a set of eight highly homologous variants, appeared characteristic of ankylosing spondylitis blood. Reportedly, significant enrichment of disease-linked clones occurred in matched ankylosing spondylitis synovial fluid.

The germline gives CDR1 MNHEY, CDR2 SMNVEV (reference sequence). Trimming took 1 base from V and 4 from J, leaving 7 bases between them. The CDR3 totals 13 residues. The sequence was collected from a male donor with ankylosing spondylitis. The specimen was blood, either unsorted or a sorted T cell fraction (not recorded which). This chain connects TRBV27 to TRBJ2-5, with D perhaps assigned TRBD1 or TRBD2 (6 bases each). The CDR3 sequence: CASSLWGAETQYF. The CDR3 bases are TGTGCCAGCAGTTTATGGGGGGCAGAGACCCAGTACTTC.